This paragraph reports one TCR beta chain. Its target is unknown. The record originates from a study of T cells in localized non-small cell lung cancer. Study findings and constraints: Highest T cell clonality was seen in uninvolved adjacent lung, surpassing that measured in tumor. The tumor had only one region sequenced, so heterogeneity remains possible. Longer overall survival was seen with higher T cell density measured in blood. Detection in adjacent lung was observed for a median around 55 of the top 100 tumor clones.

The germline CDR1 and CDR2 sequences are LNHDA and SQIVND (reference sequence). The CDR3 runs 16 residues. The ends lost 4 bases at V and 0 bases at J; junction bases unmatched: 6. Clones were read by immunoSEQ multiplex PCR, and TCRdb kept only the in-frame ones, dropping some. The table records about 4,800 clones, around 50% of them present only once. The chain couples TRBV19 to TRBJ2-5; 9 bases line up with TRBD1. This TCR was sampled from a male donor older than 55 with stage I squamous cell lung carcinoma. The sample here was lymph node tissue, taken before any cancer treatment. The CDR3 bases are TGTGCCAGTAGTAGCGACCGGGACAGGGACCAAGAGACCCAGTACTTC. Translation gives CASSSDRDRDQETQYF.